The rows below give T cell receptor beta chains drawn from one sample of a study of CD8 T cells in ankylosing spondylitis. TCRdb reprocessed the 5' RACE reads via MiXCR and lists one record per CDR3 protein. Seen here are 250,000 or so distinct CDR3 sequences, about 11% observed once, and the top ten hold approximately 2.5%. The sequencing sample was made of blood, either unsorted or a sorted T cell fraction (not recorded which). These receptors were taken from a male donor with ankylosing spondylitis or in good health (not recorded which). CDR3s include the opening cysteine and the closing phenylalanine or tryptophan. D genes are given only for firm matches. Rows may omit the clone size; those that give it use once, few, many or a size class.

TRBV6-5	-	TRBJ1-3	14	many	CASSYSGDHGPIYF	TGTGCCAGCAGTTACTCGGGCGATCACGGCCCCATATATTTT
TRBV5-6	-	TRBJ1-1	12	many	CASSLLSTEAFF	TGTGCCAGCAGCTTATTGTCGACTGAAGCTTTCTTT
TRBV12-3/TRBV12-4	-	TRBJ2-5	13	few	CASSLPPAETQYF	TGTGCCAGCAGTTTACCACCGGCCGAGACCCAGTACTTC
TRBV5-6	TRBD1	TRBJ2-5	14	-	CASSLVDREETQYF	TGTGCCAGCAGCTTGGTGGACAGGGAAGAGACCCAGTACTTC
TRBV11-3	TRBD1	TRBJ2-7	16	-	CASSFLRTGSGDEQYF	TGTGCCAGCAGCTTTCTTCGGACAGGGAGCGGCGACGAGCAGTACTTC
TRBV6-6	-	TRBJ1-2	13	many	CASSYLADYGYTF	TGTGCCAGCAGTTACTTGGCGGACTATGGCTACACCTTC
TRBV25-1	-	TRBJ1-1	12	many	CASSEIGPEAFF	TGTGCCAGCAGTGAAATTGGGCCTGAAGCTTTCTTT
TRBV7-9	-	TRBJ2-5	14	-	CASSIAWGDGTQYF	TGTGCCAGCAGCATCGCGTGGGGGGACGGGACCCAGTACTTC
TRBV5-1	TRBD1	TRBJ1-1	15	many	CASSLGATGGTEAFF	TGCGCCAGCAGCTTGGGGGCAACAGGGGGCACTGAAGCTTTCTTT
TRBV12-3/TRBV12-4	-	TRBJ1-1	14	many	CASSPAGKNTEAFF	TGTGCCAGCAGTCCCGCGGGGAAGAACACTGAAGCTTTCTTT
TRBV3-1	-	TRBJ2-7	12	few	CASSQLQGRQYF	TGTGCCAGCAGCCAATTGCAAGGGCGGCAGTACTTC
TRBV12-5	-	TRBJ2-7	16	-	CASGLVDGLGSYEQYF	TGTGCTAGTGGTTTGGTAGACGGGTTGGGAAGCTACGAGCAGTACTTC
TRBV12-3/TRBV12-4	TRBD2	TRBJ2-1	13	many	CASSLRAGGKQFF	TGTGCCAGCAGTTTACGGGCGGGGGGGAAGCAGTTCTTC
TRBV5-8	-	TRBJ2-7	15	many	CASSLVGSGHYEQYF	TGTGCCAGCAGCTTGGTGGGCAGCGGTCATTACGAGCAGTACTTC
TRBV5-1	TRBD1	TRBJ2-7	15	many	CASSRTGTGAYEQYF	TGCGCCAGCAGCCGTACCGGGACAGGGGCCTACGAGCAGTACTTC
TRBV27	-	TRBJ2-2	15	-	CASSLTASRTGELFF	TGTGCCAGCAGTTTGACGGCTTCGAGGACCGGGGAGCTGTTTTTT
TRBV6-2/TRBV6-3	-	TRBJ2-1	12	few	CASSPARNEQFF	TGTGCCAGCAGCCCGGCGAGGAATGAGCAGTTCTTC
TRBV6-2/TRBV6-3	-	TRBJ2-7	11	many	CASSRLNEQYF	TGTGCCAGCTCCAGGTTGAACGAGCAGTACTTC
TRBV11-3	TRBD2	TRBJ2-7	16	few	CASSSTTSSGSYEQYF	TGTGCCAGCAGCTCTACGACTAGCAGTGGATCCTACGAGCAGTACTTC
TRBV7-2	TRBD1	TRBJ1-1	16	many	CASSRGTGNFSTEAFF	TGTGCCAGCAGCCGCGGGACAGGGAATTTCTCCACTGAAGCTTTCTTT
TRBV28	TRBD1	TRBJ1-6	16	many	CASSLSTGQGHSPLHF	TGTGCCAGCAGTTTATCTACGGGACAGGGGCATTCACCCCTCCACTTT
TRBV19	-	TRBJ2-7	13	many	CASSKGIDYEQYF	TGTGCCAGTAGCAAGGGGATCGACTACGAGCAGTACTTC
TRBV6-1	-	TRBJ2-5	15	many	CASSPGQSRVETQYF	TGTGCCAGCAGTCCCGGACAGTCTAGGGTAGAGACCCAGTACTTC
TRBV30	-	TRBJ1-4	13	many	CAWRAGTNEKLFF	TGTGCCTGGAGGGCGGGGACGAATGAAAAACTGTTTTTT
TRBV5-1	-	TRBJ2-5	16	few	CASSLLGGVNQETQYF	TGCGCCAGCAGCTTGTTAGGGGGTGTTAACCAAGAGACCCAGTACTTC
TRBV20-1	-	TRBJ2-7	13	many	CSARGSSIGEQYF	TGCAGTGCTAGAGGCTCCTCCATCGGTGAGCAGTACTTC
TRBV4-2	-	TRBJ2-7	13	-	CASSQDTPYEQYF	TGTGCCAGCAGCCAAGACACTCCCTACGAGCAGTACTTC
TRBV12-3/TRBV12-4	TRBD2	TRBJ2-1	16	many	CASSFPTSGDGNEQFF	TGTGCCAGCAGTTTCCCCACTAGCGGGGACGGGAATGAGCAGTTCTTC
TRBV5-1	TRBD2	TRBJ2-1	18	many	CASRPGTAGTSGPRPQFF	TGCGCCAGCAGGCCCGGGACAGCCGGGACTAGCGGGCCCCGTCCGCAGTTCTTC
TRBV10-3	TRBD1	TRBJ1-4	14	many	CAIRGDSLSEKLFF	TGTGCCATCAGAGGGGACAGCCTTAGTGAAAAACTGTTTTTT
TRBV3-1	-	TRBJ2-7	14	many	CASSPYRVSYEQYF	TGTGCCAGCAGCCCGTACAGGGTCTCCTACGAGCAGTACTTC
TRBV11-2	-	TRBJ2-3	14	many	CASGAASPTDTQYF	TGTGCCAGCGGAGCGGCCTCACCAACAGATACGCAGTATTTT
TRBV12-3/TRBV12-4	-	TRBJ1-1	15	many	CASSFRQLGATEAFF	TGTGCCAGCAGTTTCAGGCAGCTGGGAGCGACTGAAGCTTTCTTT
TRBV20-1	TRBD2	TRBJ2-1	16	-	CSARVLSGRGYNEQFF	TGCAGTGCTAGAGTACTAAGCGGGAGGGGATACAATGAGCAGTTCTTC
TRBV7-2	TRBD2	TRBJ2-1	14	-	CASSLGYSGGEQFF	TGTGCCAGCAGCTTAGGGTACAGCGGGGGGGAGCAGTTCTTC
TRBV14	-	TRBJ1-1	14	many	CASSQGTHHVEAFF	TGTGCCAGCAGCCAAGGCACCCACCACGTTGAAGCTTTCTTT
TRBV14	-	TRBJ2-6	16	many	CASSRGQHSGANVLTF	TGTGCCAGCAGCCGCGGACAGCACTCTGGGGCCAACGTCCTGACTTTC
TRBV29-1	-	TRBJ2-4	14	many	CSVGGGRGENIQYF	TGCAGCGTGGGGGGGGGCAGGGGGGAAAACATTCAGTACTTC
TRBV25-1	TRBD2	TRBJ2-7	13	many	CASARDYSYEQYF	TGTGCCAGCGCCCGGGACTACTCCTACGAGCAGTACTTC
TRBV29-1	-	TRBJ1-5	14	-	CSVEGEASTDTQHF	TGCAGCGTTGAGGGGGAGGCCAGCACAGATACGCAGCATTTT
TRBV4-1	-	TRBJ1-1	10	many	CASSHGRTFF	TGCGCCAGCAGCCACGGTCGAACTTTCTTT
TRBV9	-	TRBJ2-2	15	many	CASSVTAANTGELFF	TGTGCCAGCAGCGTAACAGCCGCGAACACCGGGGAGCTGTTTTTT
TRBV10-1	-	TRBJ2-7	13	-	CASSESTRGEQYF	TGCGCCAGCAGTGAGTCGACGAGAGGAGAGCAGTACTTC
TRBV6-2/TRBV6-3	-	TRBJ2-1	15	many	CASRKAGTIYNEQFF	TGTGCCAGCAGAAAAGCGGGCACAATCTACAATGAGCAGTTCTTC
TRBV15	-	TRBJ2-4	15	many	CATSYTWVQGNIQYF	TGTGCCACCAGCTACACCTGGGTGCAAGGAAACATTCAGTACTTC
TRBV20-1	-	TRBJ2-5	11	many	CSARTGETQYF	TGCAGTGCTAGAACTGGAGAGACCCAGTACTTC
TRBV20-1	TRBD2	TRBJ2-7	15	many	CSAVPGTSGSYEQYF	TGCAGTGCTGTACCCGGGACTAGCGGCTCCTACGAGCAGTACTTC
TRBV2	-	TRBJ2-7	12	-	CASSEEAGEQYF	TGTGCCAGCAGTGAGGAGGCTGGTGAGCAGTACTTC
TRBV6-1	-	TRBJ2-3	16	many	CASRQLRGASYGTQYF	TGTGCCAGCAGACAACTCAGGGGGGCTAGTTACGGTACGCAGTATTTT
TRBV30	-	TRBJ2-1	12	few	CAWVGLKDEQFF	TGTGCCTGGGTGGGCCTAAAGGATGAGCAGTTCTTC
TRBV20-1	TRBD2	TRBJ2-1	15	-	CSARPRLAGGQGQFF	TGCAGTGCTAGACCACGACTAGCGGGGGGGCAGGGGCAGTTCTTC
TRBV10-2	-	TRBJ1-1	14	many	CASSDGTMNTEAFF	TGCGCCAGCAGTGATGGGACAATGAACACTGAAGCTTTCTTT
TRBV10-1	TRBD1	TRBJ2-6	18	few	CASRGDRGHPSGANVLTF	TGCGCCAGCAGGGGGGACAGGGGGCACCCCTCTGGGGCCAACGTCCTGACTTTC